The next 31 T cell receptor beta chains were all read from a single sample in a study of blood T cell repertoires in COVID-19. Measured with immunoSEQ multiplex PCR; TCRdb has only the in-frame clones, and not every one. The data hold 220,000 or so clones, with approximately 84% observed a single time. The sequenced sample was peripheral blood. These receptors all stem from a man over 45 who had recovered from COVID-19.

V gene TRBV5-1 combines with J gene TRBJ2-1, with D possibly matching TRBD2 (7 bases). CDR3 length equals 18 residues. Germline values: CDR1 SGHRS, CDR2 YFSETQ. The V end was cut by 2 bases, the J end by 0 bases, with 18 bases between. In DNA form, the CDR3 reads TGCGCCAGCAGCTTTAAGGGGGTAGCGGGTGCCTCCTACAATGAGCAGTTCTTC. Translated, it gives CASSFKGVAGASYNEQFF. Filled out from reference TRBV5-1 and TRBJ2-1, the complete variable domain reads KAGVTQTPRYLIKTRGQQVTLSCSPISGHRSVSWYQQTPGQGLQFLFEYFSETQRNKGNFPGRFSGRQFSNSRSEMNVSTLELGDSALYLCASSFKGVAGASYNEQFFGPGTRLTVL.

This chain links TRBV6-1 with TRBJ2-5, with a weak D call TRBD2 (6 bases). V dropped 2 bases and J dropped 2 bases, with 9 bases sitting between them. Germline CDR1 reads MNHNS; CDR2 reads SASEGT. The CDR3 covers 14 residues. The CDR3 DNA sequence: TGTGCCAGCAGTGAAAGCCGGGGGCAAGAGACCCAGTACTTC. It specifies CASSESRGQETQYF.

The J gene is TRBJ2-5, the V gene TRBV3-1 (or the pseudogene TRBV3-2); D remains unclear. CDR1 and CDR2 (germline): LGHDT, YNNKEL (reference sequence). V lost 6 bases to trimming and J lost 5 bases, with 16 bases between them. The CDR3 totals 14 residues. CDR3 amino acids: CASSRPGPLETQYF. The CDR3 nucleotides read TGTGCCAGCAGTCGTCCGGGTCCCCTGGAGACCCAGTACTTC.

This rearrangement joins TRBV28 to TRBJ2-1; TRBD2 aligns across 7 bases. This CDR3 is 14 amino acids long. V lost 6 bases and J lost 9; bases outside the gene matches: 11. The germline CDR1 and CDR2 sequences are MDHEN and SYDVKM. CDR3 bases: TGTGCCAGCAGGTCTGGCGGGAGCACTGGTGAGCAGTTCTTC. Protein sequence: CASRSGGSTGEQFF.

This chain connects TRBV27 to TRBJ1-1, with D possibly TRBD1 on 5 matching bases. This CDR3 region has 14 residues. Germline V gives CDR1 MNHEY, CDR2 SMNVEV (reference sequence). The ends were cut back, 3 bases at V and 2 bases at J, with 10 bases in the middle. The CDR3 DNA sequence: TGTGCCAGCAGTTTTACAGGAGTTAACACTGAAGCTTTCTTT. This sequence encodes CASSFTGVNTEAFF.

This sequence joins TRBV19 and TRBJ1-2; D gene uncertain. Deletions cut 1 base from V and 0 bases from J, with 3 bases between. The CDR3 extends over 13 amino acids. CDR1 is LNHDA and CDR2 is SQIVND in the germline V gene (reference sequence). CDR3 in amino acids: CASSIGANYGYTF. CDR3 nucleotide sequence: TGTGCCAGTAGTATAGGAGCTAACTATGGCTACACCTTC. The whole variable domain, remainder taken from reference TRBV19 and TRBJ1-2, is DGGITQSPKYLFRKEGQNVTLSCEQNLNHDAMYWYRQDPGQGLRLIYYSQIVNDFQKGDIAEGYSVSREKKESFPLTVTSAQKNPTAFYLCASSIGANYGYTFGSGTRLTVV.

The rearrangement uses TRBV30 and TRBJ2-1; the D is unclear. CDR1 is GTSNPN and CDR2 is SVGIG in the germline V gene (reference sequence). There are 15 residues in the CDR3. V lost 5 bases, J lost 0 bases, and 14 bases lay in between. The CDR3 coding sequence is TGTGCCTGGGCTTTACAGTTGAGCTCCTACAATGAGCAGTTCTTC. It translates to CAWALQLSSYNEQFF.

The rearrangement links TRBV15 to TRBJ2-7; 14 nucleotides line up with TRBD2. This CDR3 region has 19 residues. V lost 3 bases and J lost 0; bases outside the gene matches: 10. Germline-derived CDR1 and CDR2 are LNHNV and YYDKDF (reference sequence). As DNA, the CDR3 is TGTGCCACCAGCAGGTATACCGGGACTAGCGGGAGTACCTCCTACGAGCAGTACTTC. This encodes CATSRYTGTSGSTSYEQYF.

In the case of this clone: Given the absence of the conserved phenylalanine or tryptophan at the CDR3 end, a read error is likely. The DNA is omitted, as the CDR3 cannot be located on it reliably, and the CDR3 follows TCRdb's listing. The gene calls are TRBV24-1 and TRBJ1-2; TRBD1 reflects the table's D call only, with no check against the DNA. Germline CDR1 and CDR2: KGHDR and SFDVKD. Including both end residues, the CDR3 is 13 amino acids long. The CDR3 sequence is CATSDSNGQGRGL.

The rearrangement joins TRBV10-2 to TRBJ2-5; TRBD2 aligns across 8 bases. CDR1 and CDR2 (germline): WSHSY, SAAADI. V lost 10 bases and J lost 2; bases outside the gene matches: 6. The CDR3 loop spans 13 amino acids. This CDR3 reads CATRTSSQETQYF. The CDR3 region has the DNA TGCGCCACCCGGACTAGCAGTCAAGAGACCCAGTACTTC.

CDR3 amino acids: CASSERVPNNSPLHF. For the CDR3, the DNA is TGTGCCAGCAGTGAGAGGGTTCCTAATAATTCACCCCTCCACTTT. The chain combines TRBV27 with TRBJ1-6; D gene unclear. Germline-derived CDR1 and CDR2 are MNHEY and SMNVEV (reference sequence). Trimming pared 5 bases from V and 5 bases from J, leaving 13 bases between. CDR3 length: 15 residues.

The CDR3 DNA reads as TGCAGTGCTACCCGCGACAATAGCTACACCTTC. It is translated as CSATRDNSYTF. The chain joins TRBV20-1 to TRBJ1-2, with D unclear. This CDR3 has 11 residues. Trimming pared 4 bases from V and 9 bases from J, leaving 12 bases between. Germline CDR1 and CDR2: DFQATT and SNEGSKA (reference sequence).

The rearrangement uses TRBV6-5 and TRBJ2-7, with D possibly being TRBD1 (6 bases). This CDR3 spans 14 amino acids. Germline CDR1 reads MNHEY; CDR2 reads SVGAGI. V was shortened by 6 bases and J by 1 base, with 13 bases between the two germline ends. The CDR3 here is CASSLGHRSYEQYF. In DNA form, the CDR3 reads TGTGCCAGCAGCCTGGGACATAGGTCCTACGAGCAGTACTTC.

The CDR3 DNA sequence: TGTGCCAGCAGTGATTGGCTCCGGACTAGCGGGAGTAATGAGCAGTTCTTC. It yields the protein CASSDWLRTSGSNEQFF. The chain couples TRBV2 to TRBJ2-1; 13 bases map to TRBD2. Trimming cost V 3 bases and J 7 bases; bases outside gene matches: 9. There are 17 residues in the CDR3. Looked up from germline, CDR1 is SNHLY and CDR2 is FYNNEI.

The chain links TRBV14 to TRBJ2-2; no definite D call. The CDR3 spans 13 residues. The V gene's germline CDR1 is SGHDN and CDR2 FVKESK. The V end lost 3 bases, the J end lost 4 bases, and 6 bases lay between the germline ends. CDR3 protein: CASSQQVTGELFF. The CDR3 region has the DNA TGTGCCAGCAGCCAGCAGGTCACCGGGGAGCTGTTTTTT.

The rearrangement links TRBV6-5 to TRBJ1-1; 7 bases fit TRBD1. The CDR3 contains 12 residues. The V gene's germline CDR1 is MNHEY and CDR2 SVGAGI. Trimming at V came to 7 bases and at J to 7 bases, leaving 6 bases not matched to a gene. In DNA, the CDR3 is TGTGCCAGCACCTACTGGGACAGTGAAGCTTTCTTT. Its protein product is CASTYWDSEAFF.

V usage is TRBV7-9 and J usage is TRBJ1-2, with D possibly being TRBD1 (5 bases). There are 18 residues in the CDR3. Per germline, CDR1 SEHNR and CDR2 FQNEAQ (reference sequence). The germline V and J ends were trimmed by 1 base and 4 bases, with 22 bases remaining between them. CDR3 DNA: TGTGCCAGCAGCTTAGAGGGGACGGGACTTCGGAGGGGCTATGGCTACACCTTC. It translates to CASSLEGTGLRRGYGYTF. The full variable domain, in which reference TRBV7-9 and TRBJ1-2 provide the parts outside the CDR3, is DTGVSQNPRHKITKRGQNVTFRCDPISEHNRLYWYRQTLGQGPEFLTYFQNEAQLEKSRLLSDRFSAERPKGSFSTLEIQRTEQGDSAMYLCASSLEGTGLRRGYGYTFGSGTRLTVV.

The genes are TRBV18 and TRBJ2-5, with 7 bases fitting TRBD1. Germline assignment: CDR1 KGHSH and CDR2 LQKENI. CDR3 length equals 16 residues. Germline trimming cut 5 bases from V and 4 bases from J; bases unmatched to any gene: 13. The DNA for the CDR3 is TGTGCCAGCTCAATGACAGGGTTGGGGGTCGGAGAGACCCAGTACTTC. Amino acid sequence: CASSMTGLGVGETQYF.

This rearrangement joins TRBV23-1 to TRBJ2-4, with TRBD1 matching over 7 bases. TRBV23-1 is designated an ORF whose function remains uncertain. There are 17 residues in the CDR3. The V segment lost 6 bases and the J segment 1 base; nucleotides outside the gene matches: 12. The DNA of the CDR3 is TGCGCCAGCAGCCGACCCCGCGACAGGGTCGCCAAAAACATTCAGTACTTC. Protein: CASSRPRDRVAKNIQYF.

The count of this clone is one. This rearrangement joins TRBV5-1 to TRBJ2-1; TRBD1 is a possible D gene (6 bases). With 0 bases removed from V and 3 bases from J, the gap between germline ends came to 10 bases. Germline CDR1 and CDR2: SGHRS and YFSETQ. The CDR3 covers 15 residues. The CDR3 DNA is TGCGCCAGCAGCTTGGTTCAGGGGAACTACAATGAGCAGTTCTTC. It encodes CASSLVQGNYNEQFF.

The chain links TRBV29-1 to TRBJ2-1; 8 bases fit TRBD1. Per germline, CDR1 SQVTM and CDR2 ANQGSEA. This CDR3 comprises 12 residues. The ends lost 5 bases at V and 3 bases at J; junction bases unmatched: 0. In DNA form, the CDR3 reads TGCAGCGTTACAGGGGGCTACAATGAGCAGTTCTTC. Amino acids: CSVTGGYNEQFF.

This clone has only a few counts. The J gene is TRBJ1-5, the V gene TRBV6-5, with D uncertain. The germline V gene encodes CDR1 MNHEY and CDR2 SVGAGI. The length of the CDR3 is 13 residues. The V end was cut by 2 bases, the J end by 4 bases, with 6 bases between. The CDR3 is CASSYEQNQPQHF. CDR3 sequence (DNA): TGTGCCAGCAGTTACGAACAAAATCAGCCCCAGCATTTT.

This chain connects TRBV18 to TRBJ2-1; 12 bases map to TRBD2. Germline CDR1 KGHSH, CDR2 LQKENI. Trimming took 0 bases from V and 8 from J; bases not matched to a gene: 5. The CDR3 length is 16 residues. The CDR3 DNA follows: TGTGCCAGCTCACCACCGAGACTAGCGGGAGTCGATGAGCAGTTCTTC. Protein: CASSPPRLAGVDEQFF.

The chain employs TRBV4-1 and TRBJ1-6; no definite D call. Germline CDR1 reads MGHRA; CDR2 reads YSYEKL. Trimming stripped 0 bases from V and 11 bases from J, with 17 bases between. The CDR3 extends over 16 amino acids. The CDR3 DNA sequence: TGCGCCAGCAGCCAAGATCTGAGGGTGACCCCCCCACCCCTCCACTTT. Translated: CASSQDLRVTPPPLHF.

The genes are TRBV7-9 and TRBJ2-4, with TRBD1 as a possible D gene (6 bases). This CDR3 region has 14 residues. CDR1 is SEHNR and CDR2 is FQNEAQ in the germline V gene (reference sequence). V was clipped by 5 bases and J by 6 bases, with 14 bases between them. The DNA for the CDR3 is TGTGCCAGCAGCCCGGACAGAGGTGGAAACATTCAGTACTTC. It is translated as CASSPDRGGNIQYF.

Regarding this clone: A junction boundary mismatches the germline segment, possibly from a read error. The rearrangement uses TRBV6-6 and TRBJ1-1; TRBD1 might be the D (5 bases). Germline assignment: CDR1 MNHNY and CDR2 SVGAGI (reference sequence). CDR3 length equals 14 residues. The CDR3 region is CASSAGPQVTGAFF. The CDR3 DNA reads TGTGCCAGCAGCGCGGGGCCGCAAGTTACTGGAGCTTTCTTT.

CDR3 loop: CASINDRVRQETQYF. The CDR3 DNA is TGTGCCAGCATTAATGACAGGGTCAGGCAAGAGACCCAGTACTTC. The genes are TRBV2 and TRBJ2-5; 7 nucleotides agree with TRBD1. With 7 bases clipped from V and 2 bases from J, the junction kept 10 bases outside the gene matches. CDR1 is SNHLY and CDR2 is FYNNEI in the germline V gene. The CDR3 spans 15 residues.

The chain joins TRBV21-1 to TRBJ1-5; the table's D call, TRBD1, was not checked against the DNA. TRBV21-1 is reported as a pseudogene. This CDR3 spans 14 amino acids. CDR3 protein: CASSQGGAKQPQHF. The CDR3 nucleotides are TGTGCCAGCAGTCAGGGGGGTGCCAAACAGCCCCAGCATTTT.

This chain joins TRBV5-1 and TRBJ2-1; perhaps TRBD2 as D (6 bases). Looked up from germline, CDR1 is SGHRS and CDR2 is YFSETQ. The length of the CDR3 is 15 residues. V was trimmed by 5 bases and J by 0 bases, leaving 12 bases between them. CDR3 region: CASSGAGSSYNEQFF. CDR3 nucleotides: TGCGCCAGCAGTGGGGCGGGAAGCTCCTACAATGAGCAGTTCTTC.

The CDR3 protein is CASKGWRSSEKSYEQYF. The CDR3 nucleotides are TGTGCCAGCAAGGGCTGGCGCTCTAGCGAAAAGAGCTACGAGCAGTACTTC. This chain uses TRBV28 with TRBJ2-7; D might be TRBD2 (6 bases). Per germline, CDR1 MDHEN and CDR2 SYDVKM. The CDR3 loop spans 17 amino acids. Trimming left V 7 bases short and J 3 bases short, with 25 bases between. Full variable domain (rest looked up from reference TRBV28 and TRBJ2-7): DVKVTQSSRYLVKRTGEKVFLECVQDMDHENMFWYRQDPGLGLRLIYFSYDVKMKEKGDIPEGYSVSREKKERFSLILESASTNQTSMYLCASKGWRSSEKSYEQYFGPGTRLTVT.

The chain joins TRBV11-2 to TRBJ2-1; unclear D gene. The CDR3 length is 16 residues. Germline CDR1 is SGHAT and CDR2 is FQNNGV. V shed 1 base and J shed 1 base, with 11 bases lying between them. The CDR3 DNA follows: TGTGCCAGCAGCTTAGTTCTATCGAGGTCCTACAATGAGCAGTTCTTC. It yields the protein CASSLVLSRSYNEQFF.